This T cell receptor (beta chain) comes out of a study of vaccination effects on CD4 cells after COVID-19. Study-wide findings and caveats: Convalescent patients in the study were few, and early post-infection timepoints were absent.

Some clones are missing from TCRdb's copy, which holds only in-frame ones; the method was immunoSEQ multiplex PCR. The sample has about 45,000 clones; less than 85% are singletons. Remarks on this clone: As yet, its antigen is unknown.

The germline CDR1 and CDR2 sequences are MNHEY and SMNVEV (reference sequence). V gave up 2 bases and J gave up 5 bases, with 9 bases separating them. This CDR3 is built from 13 residues. Cultured cells yielded isolated CD4+ T cells after 10 to 11 days. Each participant received a vaccine that was either BNT162b2 or mRNA-1273, given as two doses. None of these healthy vaccinees had been infected with SARS-CoV-2 before vaccination. The sequence derives from a human donor who received a COVID-19 vaccine. The V gene is TRBV27, the J gene TRBJ1-1; D not resolved. The sample here was CD4+ T cells from PBMCs cultured without peptide, taken after COVID-19 vaccination. The CDR3 here is CASSLSRMTEAFF. CDR3 in DNA: TGTGCCAGCAGTTTAAGTCGGATGACTGAAGCTTTCTTT.